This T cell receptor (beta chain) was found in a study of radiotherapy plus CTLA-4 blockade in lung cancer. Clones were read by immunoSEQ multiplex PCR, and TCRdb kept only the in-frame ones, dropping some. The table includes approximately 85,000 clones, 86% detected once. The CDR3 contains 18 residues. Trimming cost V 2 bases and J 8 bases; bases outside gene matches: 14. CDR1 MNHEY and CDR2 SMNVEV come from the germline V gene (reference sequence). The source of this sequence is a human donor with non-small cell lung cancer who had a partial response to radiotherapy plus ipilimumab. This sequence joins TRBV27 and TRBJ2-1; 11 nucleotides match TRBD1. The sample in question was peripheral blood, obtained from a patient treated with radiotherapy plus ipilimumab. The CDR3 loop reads CASSLRTGGGTRRDEQFF. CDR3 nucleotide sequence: TGTGCCAGCAGTTTACGGACAGGGGGCGGGACAAGGAGGGATGAGCAGTTCTTC.